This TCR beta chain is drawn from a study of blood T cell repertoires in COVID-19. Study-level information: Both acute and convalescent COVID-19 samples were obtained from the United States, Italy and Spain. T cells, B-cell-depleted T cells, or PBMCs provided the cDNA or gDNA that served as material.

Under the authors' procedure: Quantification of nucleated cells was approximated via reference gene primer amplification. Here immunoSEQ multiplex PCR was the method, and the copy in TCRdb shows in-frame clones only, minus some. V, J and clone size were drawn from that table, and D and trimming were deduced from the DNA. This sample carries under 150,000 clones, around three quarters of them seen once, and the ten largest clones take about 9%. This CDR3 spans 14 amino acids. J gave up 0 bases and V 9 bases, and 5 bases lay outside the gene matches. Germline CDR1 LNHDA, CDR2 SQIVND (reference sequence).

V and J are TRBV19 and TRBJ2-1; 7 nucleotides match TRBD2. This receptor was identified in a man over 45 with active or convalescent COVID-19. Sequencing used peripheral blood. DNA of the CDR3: TGTGCCAGCTACTCTAGCGGCTCCTACAATGAGCAGTTCTTC. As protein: CASYSSGSYNEQFF.